This entry lists 16 T cell receptor beta chains sequenced from one sample in a study of neurological immune-mediated disorders. TCRdb re-called the 5' RACE reads with MiXCR, one entry per CDR3 protein. This sample yields 60,000 to 85,000 distinct CDR3 sequences, of which around 5.5% are seen a single time; about 8% belongs to the top ten. What was sequenced was PBMCs. The origin of the receptors is a man aged 18 to 29 with multiple sclerosis.

This clonotype was counted at least ten times. V and J are TRBV20-1 and TRBJ2-7, with D possibly being TRBD2 (6 bases). CDR3 length: 13 residues. Between the trimmed V and J ends, which lost 5 bases and 1 base, there was a span of 12 bases. Per the germline V gene, CDR1 is DFQATT and CDR2 is SNEGSKA (reference sequence). The CDR3 spells CSAQGLRSYEQYF. For the CDR3, the DNA is TGCAGTGCTCAGGGACTGCGGTCCTACGAGCAGTACTTC.

This clonotype was recorded many times. This chain connects TRBV27 to TRBJ2-3; D may be TRBD2 (5 bases). The germline V gene has CDR1 MNHEY and CDR2 SMNVEV (reference sequence). V lost 6 bases and J lost 3, with 16 bases in between. The CDR3 sequence is 15 residues long. CDR3 nucleotide sequence: TGTGCCAGCAGGCCACTCGGGGTAATAACAGATACGCAGTATTTT. Translation: CASRPLGVITDTQYF.

The rearrangement links TRBV20-1 to TRBJ1-2, with D unresolved. Germline CDR1 is DFQATT and CDR2 is SNEGSKA (reference sequence). CDR3 size: 11 residues. The V end was cut by 5 bases, the J end by 6 bases, with 10 bases between. In DNA form, the CDR3 reads TGCAGTGCTTTCCGGAGCGATGGCTACACCTTC. Translation gives CSAFRSDGYTF.

This clonotype was observed at least ten times. The chain links TRBV7-8 to TRBJ2-5; possible D gene TRBD1, 5 bases. Germline-derived CDR1 and CDR2 are SGHVS and FQNEAQ. V lost 2 bases and J 5 bases, leaving 12 bases between the germline ends. The CDR3 extends over 14 amino acids. For the CDR3, the DNA is TGTGCCAGCAGCTTAATGGGGCAGGGTGAGACCCAGTACTTC. Protein product: CASSLMGQGETQYF.

This clonotype appeared many times. The chain recombines TRBV6-1 with TRBJ2-7; 7 nucleotides agree with TRBD1. Trimming cost V 5 bases and J 4 bases; bases outside gene matches: 8. The CDR3 consists of 14 residues. CDR1 and CDR2 (germline): MNHNS, SASEGT. The CDR3 is CASSTGTVDYEQYF. The CDR3 nucleotides read TGTGCCAGCAGTACCGGGACAGTGGATTACGAGCAGTACTTC.

This chain links TRBV20-1 with TRBJ1-1, with no clear D. The V gene lost 6 bases and the J gene lost 11 bases, with 16 bases spanning the gap. The CDR3 runs to 11 residues. Germline loops: CDR1 DFQATT, CDR2 SNEGSKA (reference sequence). The CDR3 nucleotides read TGCAGTGCCCAAACTAGAATCGAGGCTTTCTTT. Translated, it gives CSAQTRIEAFF.

About this clonotype: Given a much more abundant clone one base away, this may be a read error. CDR3 amino acids: CASSHRDDTEAFF. The CDR3 coding sequence is TGTGCCAGCAGCCACAGGGACGACACTGAAGCTTTCTTT. The chain combines TRBV27 with TRBJ1-1; possible D gene TRBD1, 6 bases. This CDR3 contains 13 residues. V gave up 6 bases and J gave up 3 bases, with 11 bases separating them. Germline CDR1 and CDR2: MNHEY and SMNVEV (reference sequence).

This clonotype was seen many times. This sequence joins TRBV6-2 or TRBV6-3 and TRBJ2-1, with TRBD2 matching over 10 bases. Germline CDR1 and CDR2: MNHEY and SVGEGT. With 10 bases clipped from V and 3 bases from J, the junction kept 6 bases outside the gene matches. The CDR3 contains 14 residues. This chain's CDR3 is CATLAGGYYNEQFF. The CDR3 nucleotides read TGTGCCACCTTAGCGGGGGGATACTACAATGAGCAGTTCTTC.

This clonotype was seen more than once but under ten times. The junction and the germline gene differ at one end; a read error may be behind it. The chain has TRBV12-3 or TRBV12-4 and TRBJ1-5; 8 bases fit TRBD1. The CDR3 runs 15 residues. The CDR3 DNA is TGTGCCAGCAGTTTGACAGGGGATGACAATCAGCCCCAGAATTTT. Its translation: CASSLTGDDNQPQNF.

The sample holds many counts of this clonotype. The gene calls are TRBV7-2 and TRBJ2-1; D is undetermined. The CDR3 length is 14 residues. Germline loops: CDR1 SGHTA, CDR2 FQGNSA. V lost 5 bases to trimming and J lost 2 bases, with 10 bases between them. This CDR3 reads CASSPDGTYNEQFF. The CDR3, as DNA: TGTGCCAGCAGCCCGGACGGCACCTACAATGAGCAGTTCTTC.

This clonotype came up many times. The chain uses TRBV6-1 and TRBJ2-7; 8 positions agree with TRBD1. Germline lookup yields CDR1 MNHNS and CDR2 SASEGT. The CDR3 consists of 15 residues. V shed 1 base and J 3 bases; nucleotides not matched to a gene: 5. The CDR3 nucleotides are TGTGCCAGCAGTGAAGGACAGGGGCCTTACTACGAGCAGTACTTC. This gives the protein CASSEGQGPYYEQYF.

As regards this clonotype: The junction does not match germline at one end; this may be a read error. The chain has TRBV5-5 and TRBJ1-5; D unclear. Germline loops: CDR1 SGHKS, CDR2 YYEKEE (reference sequence). CDR3 length: 16 residues. CDR3: CASSFAGDLSNQPQNF. The CDR3 DNA is TGTGCCAGCAGCTTCGCGGGAGATCTTAGCAATCAGCCCCAGAATTTT.

This clonotype was picked up many times. The rearrangement links TRBV11-1 to TRBJ2-2, with D uncertain. From germline, CDR1 is SGHAT and CDR2 FQDESV (reference sequence). This CDR3 contains 15 residues. V was pared by 4 bases and J by 6 bases, with 15 bases between. Written as DNA, the CDR3 is TGTGCCAGCAGCTACCGGGCCCGAATACCCGGGGAGCTGTTTTTT. Its protein is CASSYRARIPGELFF. Together with reference TRBV11-1 and TRBJ2-2, the CDR3 gives the full variable domain: EAEVAQSPRYKITEKSQAVAFWCDPISGHATLYWYRQILGQGPELLVQFQDESVVDDSQLPKDRFSAERLKGVDSTLKIQPAELGDSAMYLCASSYRARIPGELFFGEGSRLTVL.

This clonotype was counted between two and nine times. A read error may explain this, as a much larger clone is one base away. V and J are TRBV5-6 and TRBJ1-6, with D hard to call. Germline CDR1 reads SGHDT; CDR2 reads YYEEEE. The CDR3 extends over 14 amino acids. The CDR3 reads CASSLYRDGSPLNF. The CDR3 nucleotides are TGTGCCAGCAGCTTGTACCGGGATGGTTCACCCCTCAACTTT.

There are many counts of this clonotype. The chain couples TRBV4-2 to TRBJ1-2; a possible D gene is TRBD1 (6 bases). There are 18 residues in the CDR3. CDR1 LGHNA and CDR2 YNFKEQ come from the germline V gene. Trimming shortened V by 1 base and J by 1 base, and 19 bases separated the two germline ends. CDR3 coding DNA: TGTGCCAGCAGCCAAGGGGACCCCGGGAGCAGGGGTAACTATGGCTACACCTTC. Translated, it gives CASSQGDPGSRGNYGYTF.

This clonotype was recorded many times. J is TRBJ2-2 and V is TRBV13; 8 nucleotides align to TRBD2. Losses at the gene ends were 6 bases for V and 5 bases for J; bases not matched to a gene: 5. The CDR3 totals 14 residues. Germline assignment: CDR1 PRHDT and CDR2 FYEKMQ (reference sequence). CDR3 sequence: CASSRRGDTGELFF. The CDR3 coding sequence is TGTGCCAGCAGTCGGCGGGGGGATACCGGGGAGCTGTTTTTT.